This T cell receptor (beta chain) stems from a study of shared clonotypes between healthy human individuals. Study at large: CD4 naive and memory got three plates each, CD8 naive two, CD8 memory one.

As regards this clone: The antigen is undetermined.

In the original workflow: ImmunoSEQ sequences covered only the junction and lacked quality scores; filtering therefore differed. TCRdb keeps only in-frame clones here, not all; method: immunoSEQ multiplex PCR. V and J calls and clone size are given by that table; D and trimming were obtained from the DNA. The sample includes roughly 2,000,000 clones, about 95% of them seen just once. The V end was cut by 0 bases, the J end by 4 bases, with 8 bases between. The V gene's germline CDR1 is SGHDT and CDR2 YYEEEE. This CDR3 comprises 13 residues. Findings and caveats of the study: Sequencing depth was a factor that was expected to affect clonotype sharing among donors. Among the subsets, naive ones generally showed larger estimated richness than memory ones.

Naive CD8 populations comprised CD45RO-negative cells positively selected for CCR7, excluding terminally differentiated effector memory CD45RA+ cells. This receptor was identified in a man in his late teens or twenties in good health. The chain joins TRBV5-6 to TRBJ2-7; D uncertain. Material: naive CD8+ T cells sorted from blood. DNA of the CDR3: TGTGCCAGCAGCTTGGAGGGCAGATACGAGCAGTACTTC. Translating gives CASSLEGRYEQYF.